The present T cell receptor beta chain was sequenced within a study of blood T cell repertoires in COVID-19. This clone has just one count. Profiled with immunoSEQ multiplex PCR; TCRdb holds only in-frame clones, not every one. Of over 120,000 clones detected, about 83% appear once; the ten largest clones hold 8.5% to 9%. Trimming cost V 4 bases and J 1 base, with 10 bases left between them. The germline V gene has CDR1 SGHTA and CDR2 FQGNSA. The CDR3 runs to 14 residues. This chain links TRBV7-2 with TRBJ1-1, with D possibly being TRBD1 (5 bases). This clonotype was obtained from a woman aged 45-65 years with active or convalescent COVID-19. Sequenced material: peripheral blood. CDR3 amino acids: CASSSGLPNTEAFF. The CDR3 nucleotides read TGTGCCAGCAGCTCGGGACTCCCGAACACTGAAGCTTTCTTT.